The next 18 T cell receptor beta chains were all read from a single sample in a study of cytomegalovirus exposure and HLA in healthy donors. Primers for the PCR totalled 60 Vbeta and 13 Jbeta. Clones were read by immunoSEQ multiplex PCR, and TCRdb kept only the in-frame ones, dropping some. Of more than 150,000 clones detected, 65% to 80% appear once; the ten largest clones hold 2% to 2.5%. The material sequenced was PBMCs. Every receptor here comes from a woman aged 25 to 39 in good health and CMV-seropositive.

V is TRBV4-2 and J is TRBJ1-6, with D unclear. The CDR3 totals 18 residues. Germline-derived CDR1 and CDR2 are LGHNA and YNFKEQ. Trimming removed 2 bases from V and 7 bases from J, with 21 bases in between. CDR3 DNA sequence: TGTGCCAGCAGCCAATCGGAGGGATCTCTAGGGCCGAATTCACCCCTCCACTTT. Translated, it gives CASSQSEGSLGPNSPLHF.

The V and J genes are TRBV6-5 and TRBJ2-3; the match to TRBD2 covers 7 bases. V shed 2 bases, J shed 0 bases, and the junction held 5 bases outside the gene matches. There are 16 residues in the CDR3. Germline-derived CDR1 and CDR2 are MNHEY and SVGAGI. CDR3 amino acids: CASSYVPSGSTDTQYF. CDR3 in DNA: TGTGCCAGCAGTTACGTACCTAGCGGTAGCACAGATACGCAGTATTTT.

This chain connects TRBV4-1 to TRBJ2-6, with 8 bases matching TRBD1. Germline V CDR1 and CDR2: MGHRA, YSYEKL. The CDR3 has 19 amino acids. Trimming cost V 2 bases and J 0 bases; bases outside gene matches: 9. The CDR3 sequence is CASSQLTGTGFSGANVLTF. CDR3 DNA: TGCGCCAGCAGCCAACTTACCGGGACAGGATTCTCTGGGGCCAACGTCCTGACTTTC.

The chain links TRBV19 to TRBJ1-4; D might be TRBD1 (5 bases). CDR3 length: 15 residues. Germline V CDR1 and CDR2: LNHDA, SQIVND (reference sequence). Trimming removed 5 bases from V and 0 bases from J, with 10 bases in between. The CDR3 sequence: CASSFRQSTNEKLFF. In DNA form, the CDR3 reads TGTGCCAGTAGTTTTCGACAGTCAACTAATGAAAAACTGTTTTTT.

This clone was seen a few times. This chain links TRBV6-5 with TRBJ2-7; 7 nucleotides align to TRBD1. This CDR3 has 15 amino acids. CDR1 and CDR2 (germline): MNHEY, SVGAGI. After removal of 5 bases from V and 3 bases from J, the junction contained 10 bases not matched to a gene. The CDR3 bases are TGTGCCAGCAGTCTCTATGGGACAGAAGGCTACGAGCAGTACTTC. Its protein is CASSLYGTEGYEQYF.

The chain couples TRBV4-1 to TRBJ2-7; tentative D call: TRBD1 (5 bases). The CDR3 contains 15 residues. The V gene lost 4 bases and the J gene lost 1 base, with 14 bases spanning the gap. CDR1 and CDR2 (germline): MGHRA, YSYEKL. CDR3 sequence reads: CASSPLQDTSYEQYF. CDR3 coding DNA: TGCGCCAGCAGCCCCCTCCAGGACACTTCCTACGAGCAGTACTTC.

This clone was counted a few times. The rearrangement uses TRBV7-8 and TRBJ1-5; D perhaps matches TRBD1 (5 bases). The CDR3 length is 17 residues. V gave up 2 bases and J gave up 2 bases, with 16 bases separating them. CDR1 is SGHVS and CDR2 is FQNEAQ in the germline V gene. This CDR3 reads CASSLNGAGGGNQPQHF. The DNA for the CDR3 is TGTGCCAGCAGCTTAAACGGGGCGGGGGGGGGCAATCAGCCCCAGCATTTT.

The chain links TRBV7-2 to TRBJ1-1, with unresolved D. Deletions cut 5 bases from V and 4 bases from J, with 11 bases between. Per germline, CDR1 SGHTA and CDR2 FQGNSA. The CDR3 spans 13 residues. CDR3 in DNA: TGTGCCAGCAGCCCGGTAAGAGTCACTGAAGCTTTCTTT. Amino acid sequence: CASSPVRVTEAFF.

The rearrangement links TRBV7-2 to TRBJ2-5, with 7 nucleotides matching TRBD1. The CDR3 is 15 residues long. With V trimmed by 4 bases and J by 4 bases, 9 bases remained unmatched. Germline CDR1 reads SGHTA; CDR2 reads FQGNSA. The CDR3 nucleotides are TGTGCCAGCAGCTCAGGCAACAGGGGAAGAGAGACCCAGTACTTC. Residues: CASSSGNRGRETQYF. Drawing the rest from reference TRBV7-2 and TRBJ2-5, the complete variable domain is GAGVSQSPSNKVTEKGKDVELRCDPISGHTALYWYRQSLGQGLEFLIYFQGNSAPDKSGLPSDRFSAERTGGSVSTLTIQRTQQEDSAVYLCASSSGNRGRETQYFGPGTRLLVL.

The chain is built from TRBV7-9 and TRBJ2-2; perhaps TRBD2 as D (6 bases). Germline CDR1 reads SEHNR; CDR2 reads FQNEAQ (reference sequence). Trimming stripped 7 bases from V and 4 bases from J, with 16 bases between. This CDR3 region has 15 residues. CDR3 protein: CASTLAYGSTGELFF. As DNA, the CDR3 is TGTGCCAGCACTCTCGCATACGGGAGCACCGGGGAGCTGTTTTTT.

The genes are TRBV28 and TRBJ2-3, with D possibly matching TRBD2 (7 bases). The CDR3 length is 15 residues. V lost 7 bases and J 7 bases, leaving 21 bases between the germline ends. Germline loops: CDR1 MDHEN, CDR2 SYDVKM. CDR3 nucleotide sequence: TGTGCCAGCACCCTGGAGGGGGGGCCGTTAAATACGCAGTATTTT. Encoded protein: CASTLEGGPLNTQYF.

The chain's CDR3 is CASSIDHRGTGEQYF. Written as DNA, the CDR3 is TGTGCCAGTAGTATAGACCACAGGGGAACGGGCGAGCAGTACTTC. This sequence joins TRBV19 and TRBJ2-7, with 7 bases fitting TRBD1. Trimming took 0 bases from V and 6 from J; bases not matched to a gene: 8. The CDR3 spans 15 residues. In germline, CDR1 is LNHDA, CDR2 SQIVND (reference sequence).

The chain's CDR3 is CASSIGAQITDTQYF. Here the CDR3 DNA reads TGTGCCAGTAGTATAGGAGCGCAGATCACAGATACGCAGTATTTT. This chain joins TRBV19 and TRBJ2-3, with D hard to call. Trimming took 1 base from V and 2 from J, leaving 10 bases between them. CDR1 is LNHDA, CDR2 SQIVND, per germline (reference sequence). This CDR3 is built from 15 residues.

This clone was found a few times. The V call is TRBV9, the J call TRBJ1-2; the D is unclear. V lost 0 bases and J 4 bases, leaving 13 bases between the germline ends. CDR1 and CDR2 from the germline V gene are SGDLS and YYNGEE. This CDR3 is 15 amino acids long. DNA for the CDR3: TGTGCCAGCAGCGTAGCTGGGAGAGAGGGCTATGGCTACACCTTC. Residues: CASSVAGREGYGYTF.

J is TRBJ2-5 and V is TRBV12-5, with TRBD1 as a possible D gene (6 bases). This CDR3 is built from 13 residues. Germline V gene data show CDR1 as LGHNT and CDR2 as FRNRAP. V gave up 7 bases and J gave up 5 bases, with 14 bases separating them. CDR3 loop: CASVGTGSETQYF. In DNA form, the CDR3 reads TGTGCTAGTGTCGGAACAGGGAGCGAGACCCAGTACTTC.

The chain couples TRBV6-1 to TRBJ1-6; perhaps TRBD1 as D (5 bases). This CDR3 spans 13 amino acids. Germline values: CDR1 MNHNS, CDR2 SASEGT. V dropped 6 bases and J dropped 7 bases, with 10 bases sitting between them. The CDR3 DNA sequence: TGTGCCAGCAGCCGCGGGGCGAATTCACCCCTCCACTTT. Protein: CASSRGANSPLHF.

J is TRBJ2-5 and V is TRBV7-2; D is ambiguous. The CDR3 spans 15 residues. Trimming shortened V by 2 bases and J by 1 base, and 11 bases separated the two germline ends. The germline CDR1 and CDR2 sequences are SGHTA and FQGNSA. This chain's CDR3 is CASSLSAGSQETQYF. The CDR3 coding sequence is TGTGCCAGCAGCTTATCCGCAGGTTCCCAAGAGACCCAGTACTTC.

This clone was observed once. This sequence joins TRBV10-2 and TRBJ2-5, with D possibly TRBD2 on 5 matching bases. The CDR3 totals 13 residues. The V gene's germline CDR1 is WSHSY and CDR2 SAAADI. The ends were cut back, 7 bases at V and 5 bases at J, with 14 bases in the middle. CDR3 nucleotides: TGCGCCAGCAATCTCTCGGGGAAGGAGACCCAGTACTTC. Its protein product is CASNLSGKETQYF.